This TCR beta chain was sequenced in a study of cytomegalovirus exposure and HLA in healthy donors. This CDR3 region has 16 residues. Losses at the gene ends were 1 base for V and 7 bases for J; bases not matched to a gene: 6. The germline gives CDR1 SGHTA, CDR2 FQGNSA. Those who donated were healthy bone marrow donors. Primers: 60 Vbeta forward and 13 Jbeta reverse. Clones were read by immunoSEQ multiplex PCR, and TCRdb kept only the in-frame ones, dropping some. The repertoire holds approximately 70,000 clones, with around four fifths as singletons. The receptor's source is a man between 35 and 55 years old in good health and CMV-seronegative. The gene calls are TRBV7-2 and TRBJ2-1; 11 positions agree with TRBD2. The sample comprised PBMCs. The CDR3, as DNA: TGTGCCAGCAGCTTAGTAGCGGGGGGGGATGGAAATGAGCAGTTCTTC. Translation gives CASSLVAGGDGNEQFF.